These T cell receptor beta chains were read from a single sample in a study of shared clonotypes between healthy human individuals. Clones were read by immunoSEQ multiplex PCR, and TCRdb kept only the in-frame ones, dropping some. The sample lists around 1,900,000 clones, about 94% occurring once. Specimen: naive CD8+ T cells from PBMCs. The receptors come from a young man in good health. Some clones in this sample may be carry-over from other donors' samples. Both conserved end residues are part of each CDR3. Each record gives: J gene, V gene, clone size, D gene, CDR3 DNA, CDR3 protein. The D gene is left open where the match is weak. The size field is filled for only some rows; it gives once, few, many or a size class.

>TRBJ2-3|TRBV18|NA|NA
TGTGCCAGCTCACCCCCCTTCGGACAGTCTGCGCAGTATTTT
CASSPPFGQSAQYF
>TRBJ2-1|TRBV18|NA|TRBD2
TGTGCCAGCTCCCCTCGGGCGCTAGCGGGAGTTCCGTCGGGCAATGAGCAGTTCTTC
CASSPRALAGVPSGNEQFF
>TRBJ2-7|TRBV27|NA|TRBD1
TGTGCCAGCAGTTCGCAGGGGGCATGGTCCTACGAGCAGTACTTC
CASSSQGAWSYEQYF
>TRBJ1-1|TRBV9|NA|TRBD1
TGTGCCAGCAGCGAGAACTCCGGGACAGGGAGCGGGTTGGTCACTGAAGCTTTCTTT
CASSENSGTGSGLVTEAFF
>TRBJ1-2|TRBV9|NA|TRBD1
TGTGCCAGCAGCGCACCGGGACAGAACTATGGCTACACCTTC
CASSAPGQNYGYTF
>TRBJ2-7|TRBV27|NA|NA
TGTGCCAGCGCGCCGGGGACTCCCTTCTACGAGCAGTACTTC
CASAPGTPFYEQYF
>TRBJ2-5|TRBV28|NA|TRBD2
TGTGCCAGCAGTTTTGGGCTAGCGGGACAATTACAAGAGACCCAGTACTTC
CASSFGLAGQLQETQYF
>TRBJ2-3|TRBV27|NA|NA
TGTGCCAGCAGTTTACTGCAAAGGGGCACAGATACGCAGTATTTT
CASSLLQRGTDTQYF
>TRBJ1-3|TRBV7-8|NA|NA
TGTGCCAGCAGTAATGCAGGGACTGGAAACACCATATATTTT
CASSNAGTGNTIYF
>TRBJ2-5|TRBV11-2|NA|NA
TGTGCCAGCAGCTTAGGGCAGAGGGCCATGGAAGGGACCCAGTACTTC
CASSLGQRAMEGTQYF
>TRBJ2-7|TRBV11-2|once|NA
TGTGCCAGCAGCCCCATTCGGGTCGGCAGGGGCTACTCCTACGAGCAGTACTTC
CASSPIRVGRGYSYEQYF
>TRBJ2-3|TRBV28|NA|TRBD2
TGTGCCAGCACACTAGCGGGAGGGGTTGCTAGCACAGATACGCAGTATTTT
CASTLAGGVASTDTQYF
>TRBJ2-3|TRBV7-9|NA|TRBD1
TGTGCCAGCAGGGACAGGGGGCTACACGGTATAACAGATACGCAGTATTTT
CASRDRGLHGITDTQYF
>TRBJ2-7|TRBV6-1|NA|NA
TGTGCCAGCAGTTTGGAAGGAGGGCCGGACGAGCAGTACTTC
CASSLEGGPDEQYF
>TRBJ2-7|TRBV14|NA|NA
TGTGCCAGCAGTTACGGGCCCCGCAGGCACGAGCAGTACTTC
CASSYGPRRHEQYF
>TRBJ1-1|TRBV28|NA|NA
TGTGCCAGCAGTTTAAAATCCTGGGGCACTGAAGCTTTCTTT
CASSLKSWGTEAFF
>TRBJ2-7|TRBV6-5|NA|NA
TGTGCCAGCAGTTACCTAGAGTGGAGCGAGCAGTACTTC
CASSYLEWSEQYF
>TRBJ2-3|TRBV7-2|NA|NA
TGTGCCAGCAGCTTAGCGCGACTTTTCTTTAGCACAGATACGCAGTATTTT
CASSLARLFFSTDTQYF
>TRBJ2-1|TRBV29-1|NA|NA
TGCAGCGTTGAGGCTAGCCGGTACAATGAGCAGTTCTTC
CSVEASRYNEQFF
>TRBJ1-2|TRBV9|NA|TRBD1
TGTGCCAGCAGCGTAGGACAGGGGGCTTATTCAAACTATGGCTACACCTTC
CASSVGQGAYSNYGYTF
>TRBJ2-1|TRBV12-5|NA|NA
TGTGCTGACCAACTACGGGACATTCAATGCGACAATGAGCAGTTCTTC
CADQLRDIQCDNEQFF
>TRBJ1-1|TRBV19|NA|NA
TGTGCCAGTAGTATCGGGGACCCGAACACTGAAGCTTTCTTT
CASSIGDPNTEAFF
>TRBJ2-7|TRBV2|NA|NA
TGTGCCAGCAGTGCCTGGGCGGGATCGGACGAGCAGTACTTC
CASSAWAGSDEQYF
>TRBJ1-5|TRBV10-3|NA|NA
TGTGCCATCAGTGAGTTGGAGAGCCAGCCCCAGCATTTT
CAISELESQPQHF
>TRBJ1-5|TRBV10-3|NA|NA
TGTGCCATCAACCAGGGAAACAATCAGCCCCAGCATTTT
CAINQGNNQPQHF
>TRBJ2-3|TRBV11-2|NA|NA
TGTGCCAGCAGCTTAGTGTTTCTTGCGGGCTCTAGCACAGATACGCAGTATTTT
CASSLVFLAGSSTDTQYF
>TRBJ2-7|TRBV5-1|NA|NA
TGCGCCAGCAGCGGAACCTACGAGCAGTACTTC
CASSGTYEQYF
>TRBJ2-7|TRBV6-5|NA|TRBD1
TGTGCCAGCAGTTACTCCCGGGACAGGGGGCCGTACGAGCAGTACTTC
CASSYSRDRGPYEQYF
>TRBJ2-7|TRBV2|NA|NA
TGTGCCAGCAGTGAGGAGTTTCGGGGTTACGAGCAGTACTTC
CASSEEFRGYEQYF
>TRBJ2-7|TRBV15|NA|NA
TGTGCCACCAGCAGGACCCGGGACCCAACCTACGAGCAGTACTTC
CATSRTRDPTYEQYF
>TRBJ2-1|TRBV7-9|NA|NA
TGTGCCAGCAGCTTACGATCTCAGGGGCACAATGAGCAGTTCTTC
CASSLRSQGHNEQFF
>TRBJ2-5|TRBV7-8|NA|NA
TGTGCCAGCAGCTGGGGGACAAGGGAGGCAGAGACCCAGTACTTC
CASSWGTREAETQYF
>TRBJ1-1|TRBV28|NA|NA
TGTGCCAGCAAAAAAGCGACAGGAGATCTGGGGACTGAAGCTTTCTTT
CASKKATGDLGTEAFF
>TRBJ2-3|TRBV6-5|NA|TRBD1
TGTGCCAGCAGTTACGGGACAGGCCAACTGGGAGATACGCAGTATTTT
CASSYGTGQLGDTQYF
>TRBJ1-6|TRBV28|NA|NA
TGTGCCCAGTGGCGGGATGGGGAGAGTCGACCCCTCCACTTT
CAQWRDGESRPLHF
>TRBJ2-2|TRBV27|NA|NA
TGTGCCAGCAGACTTGAAACGGAGCTGTTTTTT
CASRLETELFF
>TRBJ2-1|TRBV7-9|NA|TRBD2
TGTGCCAGCAGCTTCGGCGGGAGCTCCTACAATGAGCAGTTCTTC
CASSFGGSSYNEQFF
>TRBJ2-7|TRBV9|NA|TRBD2
TGTGCCAGCAGCGTCGACGGGAGGGTCCTCGACGAGCAGTACTTC
CASSVDGRVLDEQYF
>TRBJ2-3|TRBV11-2|NA|NA
TGTGCCAGCAGCTTAGGAATTACGACAGATACGCAGTATTTT
CASSLGITTDTQYF
>TRBJ1-1|TRBV19|few|NA
TGTGCCAGTAAGCAGGATGGCATGAACACTGAAGCTTTCTTT
CASKQDGMNTEAFF
>TRBJ2-7|TRBV28|NA|TRBD1
TGTGCCAGCACCCGAATGGACAGGGTCTACGAGCAGTACTTC
CASTRMDRVYEQYF
>TRBJ2-7|TRBV9|NA|NA
TGTGCCAGCAGCGTAGGTCCGGGAGGGGGCCACGAGCAGTACTTC
CASSVGPGGGHEQYF
>TRBJ1-5|TRBV19|NA|NA
TGTGCCAGTAGTCCTGGGACACCTCAGCCCCAGCATTTT
CASSPGTPQPQHF
>TRBJ1-2|TRBV9|once|TRBD1
TGTGCCAGCAGCGTAGAGGGGACAGGGAGCAACTATGGCTACACCTTC
CASSVEGTGSNYGYTF
>TRBJ2-7|TRBV6-6|NA|TRBD1
TGTGCCAGCAGCTACTGGACAGGCCTCTCCTACGAGCAGTACTTC
CASSYWTGLSYEQYF
>TRBJ2-1|TRBV7-2|NA|NA
TGTGCCAGCAGTCCTCGAACGGGAGAAAGAGAGCAGTTCTTC
CASSPRTGEREQFF
>TRBJ2-5|TRBV5-8|NA|NA
TGTGCCAGCAGCTTGGACGGAGGGGAGACCCAGTACTTC
CASSLDGGETQYF
>TRBJ2-7|TRBV27|NA|NA
TGTGCCAGCAGTCCCCATACAGTTGGCGGTTACGAGCAGTACTTC
CASSPHTVGGYEQYF
>TRBJ2-7|TRBV29-1|NA|TRBD2
TGCAGCGTTGCTAGCGGGAGCATCTACGAGCAGTACTTC
CSVASGSIYEQYF
>TRBJ2-7|TRBV27|NA|TRBD1
TGTGCCAGCAGCCTCAGGACAGGGGGCTTGCAGTACTTC
CASSLRTGGLQYF
>TRBJ2-2|TRBV27|NA|NA
TGTGCCAGCAGTTTGTCGGGGAACACCGGGGAGCTGTTTTTT
CASSLSGNTGELFF
>TRBJ2-7|TRBV9|once|TRBD1
TGTGCCAGCAGCGTAAACCCCCAGGCGACAGGGGCGACCTACGAGCAGTACTTC
CASSVNPQATGATYEQYF
>TRBJ2-1|TRBV7-8|NA|NA
TGTGCCAGCAGCTTAGAAACAGACAGGCGAAGCTCCTACAATGAGCAGTTCTTC
CASSLETDRRSSYNEQFF
>TRBJ2-2|TRBV7-2|NA|TRBD2
TGTGCCAGCAGCGCAGGACTAGTGATCGGGGAGCTGTTTTTT
CASSAGLVIGELFF
>TRBJ1-4|TRBV6-1|NA|TRBD1
TGTGCCAGCAGTGACGGGGGACAGGGGGTGTCTAATGAAAAACTGTTTTTT
CASSDGGQGVSNEKLFF